This TCR beta chain was identified during a study of T cell responses to AZD1222 COVID-19 vaccine. Study overall: Pooled together were second doses at about 4 or about 12 weeks.

The sample holds a few counts of this clone. Its antigen is still unknown. Assay used: immunoSEQ multiplex PCR; TCRdb lists only in-frame clones, some missing. The sample lists just under 95,000 clones, roughly 84% occurring once. Notes on the study in general: The breadth and depth of Spike-specific TCRs increased once two AZD1222 doses had been given.

The sequence came from an adult in good health. The material sequenced was peripheral blood, taken on day 0 of AZD1222 vaccination.

Here the CDR3 reads CAWKQGQNLDTEAFF. CDR3 in DNA: TGTGCCTGGAAGCAGGGGCAGAACCTGGACACTGAAGCTTTCTTT. The chain uses TRBV30 and TRBJ1-1; tentative D call: TRBD1 (6 bases). This CDR3 is 15 amino acids long. Deletions cut 4 bases from V and 3 bases from J, with 18 bases between. CDR1 and CDR2 from the germline V gene are GTSNPN and SVGIG (reference sequence).